The 11 T cell receptor beta chains below were found in one sample sequenced in a study of blood T cell repertoires in COVID-19. Measured with immunoSEQ multiplex PCR; TCRdb has only the in-frame clones, and not every one. The sample lists 25,000 to 30,000 clones, 65% to 90% occurring once. Material for sequencing was peripheral blood. These receptors came from a human donor in a cohort sampled during active COVID-19.

The chain combines TRBV4-1 with TRBJ2-7; D uncertain. Between the trimmed V and J ends, which lost 4 bases and 5 bases, there was a span of 15 bases. This CDR3 spans 14 amino acids. Germline CDR1 is MGHRA and CDR2 is YSYEKL. The CDR3 protein is CASSPGRNSNEQYF. The CDR3 DNA reads TGCGCCAGCAGCCCAGGTAGGAACAGCAACGAGCAGTACTTC.

This chain uses TRBV6-5 with TRBJ1-1; TRBD1 agrees at 7 bases. Germline V lookup: CDR1 MNHEY, CDR2 SVGAGI. J was trimmed by 4 bases and V by 7 bases; bases with no gene match: 12. The CDR3 is 15 residues long. CDR3 region: CASTRGGGGSTEAFF. The CDR3, as DNA: TGTGCCAGCACCCGAGGAGGAGGGGGCAGCACTGAAGCTTTCTTT.

The chain has TRBV2 and TRBJ1-2; TRBD1 aligns across 10 bases. The J segment lost 3 bases and the V segment lost 7 bases, leaving 8 bases of the junction unmatched. Per germline, CDR1 SNHLY and CDR2 FYNNEI. The CDR3 has 15 residues. The CDR3 spells CASKETGGEYYGYTF. The CDR3 DNA sequence: TGTGCCAGCAAGGAGACAGGGGGCGAGTACTATGGCTACACCTTC.

V usage is TRBV5-4 and J usage is TRBJ2-5, with 8 bases fitting TRBD2. This CDR3 comprises 15 residues. Trimming removed 5 bases from V and 3 bases from J; junction bases left unmatched: 9. Germline V gene lookup returns CDR1 SGHNT and CDR2 YYREEE (reference sequence). CDR3 in DNA: TGTGCCAGCAGAGACCCGGGAGGGAGAAAAGAGACCCAGTACTTC. Translation: CASRDPGGRKETQYF.

The chain uses TRBV2 and TRBJ2-7, with D perhaps matching TRBD2 (5 bases). Trimming pared 8 bases from V and 0 bases from J, leaving 14 bases between. This CDR3 has 14 residues. CDR1 and CDR2 (germline): SNHLY, FYNNEI. The CDR3 is CASPRAGDSYEQYF. Written as DNA, the CDR3 is TGTGCCAGCCCCCGGGCCGGGGACTCCTACGAGCAGTACTTC.

The chain uses TRBV9 and TRBJ2-7; 11 bases line up with TRBD2. This CDR3 is built from 15 residues. Germline V gene lookup returns CDR1 SGDLS and CDR2 YYNGEE. The V gene end was trimmed by 4 bases and the J gene end by 3 bases; junction bases not matched to a gene: 6. The CDR3 sequence is CASSPRLAGFYEQYF. The CDR3 DNA reads TGTGCCAGCAGCCCCCGACTAGCGGGATTCTACGAGCAGTACTTC.

The genes are TRBV6-5 and TRBJ2-2; a possible D gene is TRBD1 (6 bases). This CDR3 has 14 residues. The germline V gene has CDR1 MNHEY and CDR2 SVGAGI. V lost 4 bases and J 7 bases, leaving 13 bases between the germline ends. CDR3 amino acids: CASSSTGLGGELFF. In nucleotides, the CDR3 is TGTGCCAGCAGTTCAACAGGGTTGGGCGGGGAGCTGTTTTTT.

The rearrangement links TRBV27 to TRBJ2-1, with 7 bases aligning to TRBD2. The CDR3 spans 15 residues. The trim removed 2 bases at V and 8 bases at J, leaving 9 bases unmatched. Per germline, CDR1 MNHEY and CDR2 SMNVEV (reference sequence). The CDR3 reads CASSLETAGVDEQFF. Written as DNA, the CDR3 is TGTGCCAGCAGTTTAGAGACGGCGGGAGTGGATGAGCAGTTCTTC.

This clone was counted a single time. This chain links TRBV29-1 with TRBJ2-7; 8 bases are a match to TRBD1. Losses at the gene ends were 5 bases for V and 0 bases for J; bases not matched to a gene: 9. Germline values: CDR1 SQVTM, CDR2 ANQGSEA. This CDR3 region has 15 residues. The CDR3 sequence is CSVYKGQESSYEQYF. The CDR3 DNA reads TGCAGCGTTTACAAGGGACAGGAGAGCTCCTACGAGCAGTACTTC.

This clone is labeled medium-sized (0.01 to 0.1%). The J gene is TRBJ1-1, the V gene TRBV10-3; D is perhaps TRBD1 (5 bases). Germline V CDR1 and CDR2: ENHRY, SYGVKD. The CDR3 loop spans 12 amino acids. Trimming removed 10 bases from V and 3 bases from J, with 12 bases in between. CDR3 sequence (DNA): TGTGCCACCGCGGAGGGACACACTGAAGCTTTCTTT. Residues: CATAEGHTEAFF.

The chain uses TRBV6-5 and TRBJ2-5; D possibly corresponds to TRBD1 (5 bases). V lost 0 bases to trimming and J lost 1 base, with 6 bases between them. Germline-derived CDR1 and CDR2 are MNHEY and SVGAGI. The CDR3 is 14 amino acids. CDR3 nucleotide sequence: TGTGCCAGCAGTTACTCCAGGGCCCAAGAGACCCAGTACTTC. Translating it yields CASSYSRAQETQYF.